The T cell receptor (beta chain) under discussion was sequenced for a study of high-grade serous ovarian cancer treatment subgroups. Study-level information: Samples averaged around 13,000 reads and roughly 7,500 unique TCR beta rearrangements.

This table comes from immunoSEQ multiplex PCR, and its TCRdb copy is limited to in-frame clones, with some not included. In the table there are about 12,000 clones, approximately 88% of which are singletons. Findings and limits, study-wide: Different patients shared almost no repertoire; same-patient tumors shared 0.11 to 0.79.

Worth noting for this clone: What it recognizes is unknown.

V was trimmed by 5 bases and J by 2 bases, leaving 15 bases between them. In germline, CDR1 is SGHVS, CDR2 FQNEAQ. This CDR3 contains 15 residues. Tumor samples were obtained before definitive surgery or chemotherapy. This TCR was sampled from a human donor with high-grade serous ovarian cancer. V usage is TRBV7-8 and J usage is TRBJ1-1; D not resolved. Sequenced input: tumor tissue. The CDR3 sequence is CASSPARVINTEAFF. The CDR3 nucleotides read TGTGCCAGCAGCCCCGCCCGGGTAATAAACACTGAAGCTTTCTTT.